The 6 T cell receptor beta chains below come from one sample, sequenced in a study of T cells after yellow fever vaccination. TCRdb analysed the 5' RACE reads with MiXCR anew, one entry per CDR3 protein. The sample contains 200,000 to 250,000 distinct CDR3 sequences, 6.9% of which appear only once. The specimen comprised CD4+ T cells sorted from PBMCs, sampled 15 days after the yellow fever booster vaccination. These receptors were obtained from a man between 25 and 39 years old who received the YFV17D yellow fever vaccine.

This clonotype has a handful of counts. The genes are TRBV20-1 and TRBJ2-1; 11 positions match TRBD2. Germline CDR1 and CDR2: DFQATT and SNEGSKA (reference sequence). The CDR3 is 16 amino acids. The CDR3 here is CTTSATSGRQYNEQFF. The CDR3 nucleotides are TGCACCACGTCGGCCACTAGCGGGAGACAATACAATGAGCAGTTCTTC.

This clonotype was seen repeatedly, ten times or more. This chain links TRBV5-5 with TRBJ2-5; weak D call: TRBD2 (5 bases). Germline values: CDR1 SGHKS, CDR2 YYEKEE (reference sequence). The V gene lost 1 base and the J gene lost 7 bases, with 14 bases spanning the gap. The CDR3 totals 14 residues. The CDR3 region is CASSLLPSTGTQYF. In DNA form, the CDR3 reads TGTGCCAGCAGCTTGTTACCTAGCACGGGGACCCAGTACTTC.

This clonotype was detected many times. Written as DNA, the CDR3 is TGTGCCAGCAGCTTAAACAGGTACAATGAGCAGTTCTTC. This codes for CASSLNRYNEQFF. The chain combines TRBV7-2 with TRBJ2-1, with TRBD1 as a possible D gene (5 bases). Trimming removed 2 bases from V and 4 bases from J, with 6 bases in between. This CDR3 is built from 13 residues. CDR1 is SGHTA and CDR2 is FQGNSA in the germline V gene.

This clonotype appeared a few times. CDR3 DNA: TGCGCCAGCAGCGGAATAGCGGGAGCGGGAACCGGGGAGCTGTTTTTT. This encodes CASSGIAGAGTGELFF. The chain uses TRBV5-1 and TRBJ2-2; 9 nucleotides agree with TRBD2. The germline CDR1 and CDR2 sequences are SGHRS and YFSETQ. V shed 4 bases and J 5 bases; nucleotides not matched to a gene: 9. The CDR3 has 16 amino acids.

Many counts were recorded for this clonotype. This chain connects TRBV5-1 to TRBJ2-4; 9 bases fit TRBD2. The CDR3 length is 16 residues. V shed 1 base, J shed 2 bases, and the junction held 4 bases outside the gene matches. CDR1 and CDR2 (germline): SGHRS, YFSETQ. CDR3 bases: TGCGCCAGCAGCTTGCCTAGCGGGGCTACCAAAAACATTCAGTACTTC. Amino acids: CASSLPSGATKNIQYF.

This clonotype was recorded many times. This chain links TRBV10-3 with TRBJ1-1, with D unclear. Germline loops: CDR1 ENHRY, CDR2 SYGVKD. Trimming left V 4 bases short and J 4 bases short, with 25 bases between. CDR3 length: 18 amino acids. The CDR3 DNA sequence: TGTGCCATCAGTGGTCCGGACCTGAGTTCAGTTCGGACCACTGAAGCTTTCTTT. It encodes CAISGPDLSSVRTTEAFF.